The rows below give T cell receptor beta chains drawn from one sample of a study of tumor-infiltrating lymphocytes in primary liver carcinoma. TCRdb called the multiplex PCR reads again in MiXCR, with one record for every CDR3 protein. Of about 33,000 distinct CDR3 sequences listed, roughly four fifths are singletons. What was sequenced was liver tumor tissue from sampling region 5. These TCRs come from a man aged 40-49 years with primary liver carcinoma and hepatitis B virus infection. CDR3s include the opening cysteine and the closing phenylalanine or tryptophan. The D gene is left open where the match is weak. Rows may omit the clone size; those that give it use once, few, many or a size class.

d_call clone_size j_call v_call cdr3_aa cdr3_nt
. . TRBJ1-6 TRBV7-3 CASSSSGAGSPLHF TGTGCCAGCAGCTCCTCCGGGGCAGGTTCACCCCTCCACTTT
. medium-sized TRBJ1-5 TRBV6-2/TRBV6-3 CASSYAGWRQPQHF TGTGCCAGCAGTTACGCGGGTTGGAGACAGCCCCAGCATTTT
. many TRBJ2-3 TRBV5-4 CASSLITSTDTQYF TGTGCCAGCAGTTTGATCACTAGCACAGATACGCAGTATTTT
. once TRBJ1-6 TRBV5-4 CASSEYSSLLHF TGTGCCAGCAGCGAGTATAGTTCACTCCTCCACTTT
. . TRBJ2-7 TRBV6-2/TRBV6-3 CVSSYSIEGSEMDSYEQYF TGTGTCAGCAGTTACTCGATCGAAGGTAGCGAGATGGACTCCTACGAGCAGTACTTC
TRBD1 . TRBJ2-3 TRBV4-1 CASSQDPTGGTGTPDTRYF TGCGCCAGCAGCCAAGATCCCACCGGAGGGACAGGGACCCCAGATACGCGGTATTTT
TRBD1 many TRBJ2-7 TRBV6-2/TRBV6-3 CASSPWTGGNEQYF TGTGCCAGCAGTCCTTGGACAGGGGGTAACGAGCAGTACTTC
TRBD1 . TRBJ2-2 TRBV10-3 CAFSETGGDTEELFF TGTGCCTTCAGTGAGACAGGGGGCGACACCGAGGAGCTGTTTTTT
TRBD1 many TRBJ2-1 TRBV12-3/TRBV12-4 CASSFFTGTDFSNEQFF TGTGCCAGCAGTTTCTTTACCGGGACAGACTTTTCTAATGAGCAGTTCTTC
. large TRBJ1-6 TRBV12-3/TRBV12-4 CASSLKNSPLHF TGTGCCAGCAGTTTAAAGAATTCACCCCTCCACTTT
. . TRBJ2-7 TRBV13 CVSSLQLRNSEQYF TGTGTCAGCAGCTTACAGCTCCGGAACTCCGAGCAGTACTTC
TRBD2 . TRBJ2-7 TRBV28 CASGFLGLAGGRISYDQYF TGTGCCAGCGGTTTTCTCGGACTAGCGGGAGGGCGAATCTCCTACGATCAGTACTTC
. . TRBJ2-3 TRBV6-5 CTSKYSILADTHYF TGTACCAGCAAGTATAGTATTTTGGCAGATACGCACTATTTT
TRBD2 . TRBJ2-3 TRBV20-1 CSPRVPLAGVTDTRYF TGCAGTCCTAGAGTGCCACTAGCGGGAGTAACAGATACGCGGTATTTT
TRBD1 . TRBJ2-1 TRBV29-1 CSGLPGQGVNDQFF TGCAGCGGATTGCCGGGACAGGGGGTGAATGATCAGTTCTTC
. . TRBJ1-2 TRBV5-4 CASSLEGNCGYTF TGTGCCAGCAGTTTGGAGGGAAACTGTGGCTACACCTTC
. . TRBJ2-5 TRBV29-1 CSVGGQGGAGTQYF TGCAGCGTTGGGGGGCAGGGGGGGGCTGGGACCCAGTACTTC
. . TRBJ1-1 TRBV5-6 CVSNLGLGGSTEAFF TGTGTCAGCAACTTGGGATTAGGGGGAAGCACTGAAGCTTTCTTT
. . TRBJ2-5 TRBV11-2 CASRLASLALGKKETQYF TGTGCCAGCAGGTTAGCGAGTCTAGCCCTGGGAAAAAAAGAGACCCAGTACTTC
. medium-sized TRBJ2-1 TRBV4-3 CASSQTGYNEQFF TGCGCCAGCAGCCAAACAGGTTACAATGAGCAGTTCTTC
TRBD2 . TRBJ2-5 TRBV18 CASTLRTSRGEKTQYF TGTGCCAGCACACTAAGGACTAGCAGGGGTGAGAAGACCCAGTACTTC
. . TRBJ2-7 TRBV4-3 CASSQDRIPTYELYF TGCGCCAGCAGCCAAGACAGGATCCCAACCTACGAGTTGTACTTC
TRBD1 once TRBJ1-2 TRBV4-2 CASSHDMDRGCGYTF TGTGCCAGCAGCCATGATATGGACAGGGGTTGTGGCTACACCTTC
TRBD2 . TRBJ2-3 TRBV6-2/TRBV6-3 CAGSYLPSGSSTGTQYF TGTGCCGGCAGTTACCTTCCTAGCGGGTCTAGCACAGGTACGCAGTATTTT
TRBD1 . TRBJ1-1 TRBV5-4 CASSSRGGGTEAFF TGTGCCAGCAGCTCGAGAGGGGGCGGCACAGAAGCTTTCTTT
. . TRBJ2-1 TRBV4-1 CASSQCGGWSNEQFF TGCGCCAGCAGCCAATGTGGCGGATGGAGCAATGAGCAGTTCTTC
. once TRBJ2-5 TRBV12-3/TRBV12-4 CASSSSSGRQETQYF TGTGCCAGCAGTAGTTCCTCAGGGAGACAAGAGACCCAGTACTTC
TRBD2 . TRBJ2-2 TRBV4-1 CAISQHASGTTGELFF TGCGCCATCAGCCAACATGCTAGCGGGACAACCGGGGAGCTGTTTTTT
. . TRBJ2-1 TRBV11-3 CASNLDSNEQFF TGTGCCAGTAACTTAGATTCTAATGAACAGTTCTTC
TRBD1 . TRBJ2-5 TRBV29-1 CSGLTQGAETQYF TGCAGCGGACTCACCCAGGGGGCTGAGACCCAGTACTTC
TRBD2 . TRBJ2-1 TRBV6-5 CTIGRGTSEFF TGTACCATCGGGAGAGGGACTAGTGAATTCTTC
TRBD2 . TRBJ2-7 TRBV6-5 CAVPTSGTAYEQYF TGTGCCGTCCCTACTAGCGGGACGGCCTACGAGCAGTACTTC
. . TRBJ2-2 TRBV10-3 CAIMGIEGENTGELSF TGTGCCATCATGGGGATAGAAGGTGAGAACACCGGGGAGCTGTCTTTT
. medium-sized TRBJ1-3 TRBV4-1 CASSQSDTIYF TGCGCCAGCAGCCAATCGGACACCATATATTTT
. . TRBJ1-2 TRBV5-4 CASGSDGAGYTF TGTGCCAGCGGCTCGGACGGGGCGGGCTACACCTTC
. . TRBJ2-7 TRBV4-3 CASSQGEVSGAYEKYF TGCGCCAGCAGCCAAGGTGAAGTTAGTGGAGCCTACGAGAAGTACTTC
TRBD1 . TRBJ2-2 TRBV10-1 CASGAVGTGGTGKLLF TGCGCCAGCGGAGCAGTGGGGACAGGGGGGACCGGGAAGCTGCTTTTT
. . TRBJ1-6 TRBV10-3 CAITESEVTNSALHF TGTGCCATCACTGAGTCTGAGGTGACGAATTCAGCCCTCCACTTT
. . TRBJ2-1 TRBV12-3/TRBV12-4 CARSFSNRYNGQFF TGTGCCAGAAGTTTTAGCAACCGGTACAATGGGCAGTTCTTC
. . TRBJ2-3 TRBV18 CASSLNRGADTLYF TGTGCTAGCTCACTAAATCGGGGCGCAGATACGCTGTATTTT
. . TRBJ2-2 TRBV11-2 CASSPCREVIRELFF TGTGCCAGCAGCCCCTGTCGGGAAGTAATCAGGGAGCTGTTTTTT
. . TRBJ2-1 TRBV6-5 CASSYRCNFNNEQFF TGTGCCAGCAGTTACAGATGCAACTTTAACAATGAGCAGTTCTTC
TRBD2 . TRBJ2-1 TRBV6-2/TRBV6-3 CASSYLAGTSGSWVEQFF TGTGCCAGCAGTTACCTCGCCGGGACTAGCGGGAGTTGGGTTGAGCAGTTCTTC
. many TRBJ2-5 TRBV30 CAWSESLETQYF TGTGCCTGGAGTGAGAGCCTAGAGACCCAGTACTTC
. few TRBJ2-1 TRBV2 CASSDEGGSYNEQFF TGTGCCAGCAGTGACGAGGGGGGATCCTACAATGAGCAGTTCTTC
TRBD1 . TRBJ2-5 TRBV11-2 CASSLQGAAGYETQYF TGTGCCAGCAGCTTACAGGGGGCCGCGGGTTATGAGACCCAGTACTTC
. . TRBJ2-1 TRBV24-1 CATSDLLGNNEQFF TGTGCCACCAGTGATTTGTTAGGGAATAATGAGCAGTTCTTC
. . TRBJ2-1 TRBV11-3 CASSLSAGQEQFF TGTGCCAGCAGCTTAAGCGCGGGTCAAGAGCAGTTCTTC
. . TRBJ2-3 TRBV4-3 CASSLSVWLGDPDDTQYF TGCGCCAGCAGCCTGTCGGTCTGGCTGGGTGATCCCGATGATACGCAGTATTTT
. medium-sized TRBJ1-5 TRBV4-2 CASSQNLQSNQPQHF TGTGCCAGCAGCCAAAATTTACAGTCAAATCAGCCCCAGCATTTT
TRBD1 . TRBJ1-1 TRBV12-3/TRBV12-4 CASSKGQATMTTEAFF TGTGCCAGCAGCAAAGGACAGGCGACGATGACCACTGAAGCTTTCTTT
. . TRBJ1-1 TRBV11-2 CASSRSYAEAFF TGTGCCAGCAGCCGGAGCTACGCTGAGGCTTTCTTT